The clone carrying this T cell receptor beta chain has only a few counts. Its antigen is undetermined. It was with a sample-barcoded 5' primer and a J-beta primer mix that a second PCR of roughly 6 to 11 cycles was run. Using its own MiXCR run on the 5' RACE reads, TCRdb lists one record per CDR3 protein. The sample yields around 800,000 distinct CDR3 sequences, around 25% seen once. At least 5.5 micrograms of total RNA were extracted per sample. V shed 5 bases and J shed 8 bases, with 16 bases lying between them. Germline V lookup: CDR1 SGHAT, CDR2 FQNNGV. This CDR3 contains 14 residues. The data belong to a study of blood T cells in healthy people across ages. Study information: About one barcoded beta molecule per two T cells was the capture yield of template switching. Study-wide results and limits: Per million T cells, TCR beta diversity dropped roughly linearly as age increased.

The sample was also linked to a second study, of T cells of mothers and their children. In that study: In each mother, TCR beta CDR3 reads exceeded 10 million; in each child, they numbered approximately 3 million.

The source material was blood. The TCR originated in a boy under 18 in good health. This chain connects TRBV11-2 to TRBJ2-1, with a weak D call TRBD2 (6 bases). CDR3 bases: TGTGCCAGCAGCCCCCGGACTAAGGGCGATGAGCAGTTCTTC. It specifies CASSPRTKGDEQFF.